Below, 23 T cell receptor beta chains from the same sample are listed, as sequenced in a study of T-cell memory formation after mild COVID-19. MiXCR, applied by TCRdb to the 5' RACE reads, yields one record per CDR3 protein. The sample yields some 120,000 distinct CDR3 sequences, roughly 15% seen once. The sequenced sample consisted of PBMCs or a T cell subset sorted from them (not recorded which). The receptors originated from an adult woman who had mild COVID-19 (a few samples of this study predate the infection). Cell type and time point are not known.

This clonotype was picked up a small number of times. The V call is TRBV20-1, the J call TRBJ1-2; D gene unclear. V was pared by 0 bases and J by 3 bases, with 14 bases between. Germline-derived CDR1 and CDR2 are DFQATT and SNEGSKA (reference sequence). The length of the CDR3 is 15 residues. The CDR3, as DNA: TGCAGTGCTAGAGATCCCCCCGGATTGCACTATGGCTACACCTTC. The encoded protein is CSARDPPGLHYGYTF.

This CDR3 is CASSLGGTAITYGYTF. CDR3 nucleotide sequence: TGTGCCAGCAGCTTGGGGGGGACAGCCATAACCTATGGCTACACCTTC. This chain uses TRBV5-5 with TRBJ1-2; 7 bases map to TRBD1. Germline V gene sequence: CDR1 SGHKS, CDR2 YYEKEE (reference sequence). This CDR3 contains 16 residues. V was clipped by 0 bases and J by 4 bases; unmatched bases: 9.

This clonotype was counted only a few times. The CDR3 here is CASSLVPRREYNEQFF. CDR3 coding DNA: TGCGCCAGCAGCCTCGTCCCAAGAAGGGAATACAATGAGCAGTTCTTC. The chain carries TRBV4-1 and TRBJ2-1; no reliable D call. The CDR3 contains 16 residues. Deletions cut 4 bases from V and 4 bases from J, with 17 bases between. Germline values: CDR1 MGHRA, CDR2 YSYEKL.

Many counts were recorded for this clonotype. The chain combines TRBV7-2 with TRBJ2-7, with D uncertain. V dropped 3 bases and J dropped 4 bases, with 16 bases sitting between them. CDR3 size: 15 residues. The germline V gene encodes CDR1 SGHTA and CDR2 FQGNSA. CDR3 DNA: TGTGCCAGCAGCTTCGCTAATTCAGGACCTTACGAGCAGTACTTC. It codes for CASSFANSGPYEQYF.

The chain has TRBV15 and TRBJ1-1; D perhaps matches TRBD1 (5 bases). This CDR3 spans 15 amino acids. CDR1 and CDR2 from the germline V gene are LNHNV and YYDKDF (reference sequence). Trimming removed 1 base from V and 5 bases from J, with 14 bases in between. The CDR3: CATSRGGTGGTEAFF. As DNA, the CDR3 is TGTGCCACCAGCAGAGGGGGGACCGGTGGGACTGAAGCTTTCTTT.

This clonotype was counted only a few times. The V gene is TRBV6-2 or TRBV6-3, the J gene TRBJ2-7; D is unresolved. Between the trimmed V and J ends, which lost 5 bases and 4 bases, there was a span of 9 bases. From germline, CDR1 is MNHEY and CDR2 SVGEGT. The CDR3 loop spans 12 amino acids. CDR3 amino acids: CASSSDLYEQYF. DNA for the CDR3: TGTGCCAGCAGTAGCGATTTGTACGAGCAGTACTTC.

A few counts support this clonotype. The V gene is TRBV29-1, the J gene TRBJ2-7; TRBD2 agrees at 13 bases. V lost 4 bases, J lost 1 base, and 10 bases stayed unmatched. The CDR3 runs to 17 residues. Germline CDR1 reads SQVTM; CDR2 reads ANQGSEA. The chain's CDR3 is CSVVPGLAGAHSYEQYF. CDR3 in DNA: TGCAGCGTTGTCCCCGGACTAGCGGGAGCCCATTCCTACGAGCAGTACTTC.

This clonotype was counted only a few times. This chain connects TRBV7-8 to TRBJ2-7; TRBD2 might be the D (6 bases). The V end was cut by 8 bases, the J end by 2 bases, with 16 bases between. Germline CDR1 SGHVS, CDR2 FQNEAQ. The CDR3 loop spans 14 amino acids. This chain's CDR3 is CASSGGSGAYEQYF. The CDR3, as DNA: TGTGCCAGCTCCGGGGGTAGCGGCGCCTACGAGCAGTACTTC.

Only one count was recorded for this clonotype. This chain links TRBV5-4 with TRBJ2-1, with D maybe TRBD2 (5 bases). The germline V and J ends were trimmed by 1 base and 1 base, with 15 bases remaining between them. CDR1 and CDR2 (germline): SGHNT, YYREEE (reference sequence). The CDR3 totals 17 residues. This CDR3 reads CASSLYAGLKSYNEQFF. The CDR3 coding sequence is TGTGCCAGCAGCTTGTATGCGGGTCTAAAGTCCTACAATGAGCAGTTCTTC.

This clonotype was seen a few times. The chain uses TRBV12-3 or TRBV12-4 and TRBJ2-7, with D unresolved. Trimming took off 6 bases at V and 2 bases at J, with 14 bases between the two ends. The CDR3 has 14 amino acids. The CDR3 reads CASSRNPVPYEQYF. In nucleotides, the CDR3 is TGTGCCAGCAGCCGGAACCCGGTCCCCTACGAGCAGTACTTC.

This clonotype was seen a handful of times. This sequence joins TRBV7-2 and TRBJ2-5; D is ambiguous. The length of the CDR3 is 15 residues. V lost 5 bases to trimming and J lost 8 bases, with 21 bases between them. Germline CDR1 is SGHTA and CDR2 is FQGNSA. In DNA, the CDR3 is TGTGCCAGCAGCCCAACGACTCATCTCTCCAGCACCCAGTACTTC. Amino acid sequence: CASSPTTHLSSTQYF.

A few counts support this clonotype. The chain uses TRBV7-9 and TRBJ2-4; D ambiguous. The CDR3 totals 14 residues. V was pared by 0 bases and J by 7 bases, with 10 bases between. Germline V gives CDR1 SEHNR, CDR2 FQNEAQ (reference sequence). In DNA, the CDR3 is TGTGCCAGCAGCTTAGCGGGCGTTGAGAACATTCAGTACTTC. Translated, it gives CASSLAGVENIQYF.

V is TRBV4-3 and J is TRBJ1-1, with a tentative D call TRBD1 (6 bases). Germline CDR1 reads LGHNA; CDR2 reads YSLEER. The CDR3 is 15 residues long. Deletions cut 4 bases from V and 4 bases from J, with 16 bases between. The CDR3 DNA is TGCGCCAGCAGCCCCCCAGACGGGGGCGTCACTGAAGCTTTCTTT. It encodes CASSPPDGGVTEAFF.

The chain uses TRBV24-1 and TRBJ2-2, with 9 nucleotides matching TRBD2. Per the germline V gene, CDR1 is KGHDR and CDR2 is SFDVKD. Unmatched junction bases numbered 19, after V lost 7 bases and J lost 5 bases. The length of the CDR3 is 19 residues. CDR3 nucleotides: TGTGCCACCAGCAAGGAGACTAGCGGAAGCTGGAGAGGAACCGGGGAGCTGTTTTTT. It translates to CATSKETSGSWRGTGELFF.

In its sample, this clonotype was seen many times. The J gene is TRBJ2-1, the V gene TRBV6-2 or TRBV6-3; D might be TRBD2 (5 bases). V was pared by 10 bases and J by 7 bases, with 14 bases between. The CDR3 extends over 12 amino acids. Looked up from germline, CDR1 is MNHEY and CDR2 is SVGEGT. The CDR3: CATAIRGNEQFF. The CDR3 DNA follows: TGTGCCACCGCAATCCGGGGAAATGAGCAGTTCTTC.

This clonotype came up a few times. This chain links TRBV6-5 with TRBJ1-6; weak D call: TRBD1 (6 bases). V lost 8 bases to trimming and J lost 8 bases, with 13 bases between them. The CDR3 has 13 amino acids. Germline assignment: CDR1 MNHEY and CDR2 SVGAGI. The CDR3 here is CASPGGRHSPLHF. For the CDR3, the DNA is TGTGCCAGCCCTGGGGGGCGTCATTCACCCCTCCACTTT.

This clonotype was observed a handful of times. The V call is TRBV6-6, the J call TRBJ2-2; 9 positions match TRBD2. Looked up from germline, CDR1 is MNHNY and CDR2 is SVGAGI (reference sequence). J gave up 10 bases and V 2 bases, and 8 bases lay outside the gene matches. The CDR3 consists of 15 residues. The CDR3 loop is CASSYLSSGSQELFF. CDR3 nucleotide sequence: TGTGCCAGCAGTTACCTTAGTAGCGGGAGTCAGGAGCTGTTTTTT.

This clonotype was counted between two and nine times. This chain links TRBV29-1 with TRBJ2-1; 13 bases align to TRBD2. V trimming: 0 bases; J trimming: 4 bases; junction bases outside the gene matches: 12. The CDR3 covers 19 residues. From germline, CDR1 is SQVTM and CDR2 ANQGSEA. DNA for the CDR3: TGCAGCGTTGAAGATCTCCAACGGACTAGCGGGAGATCATACAATGAGCAGTTCTTC. Translation gives CSVEDLQRTSGRSYNEQFF.

This clonotype showed up just a few times. J is TRBJ2-3 and V is TRBV6-6; TRBD1 matches 7 bases. Per the germline V gene, CDR1 is MNHNY and CDR2 is SVGAGI (reference sequence). Trimming took 4 bases from V and 6 from J; bases not matched to a gene: 7. This CDR3 contains 14 residues. The CDR3 coding sequence is TGTGCCAGCAGTTCGACAGGGTTAGGGGATACGCAGTATTTT. Translating gives CASSSTGLGDTQYF.

The V call is TRBV27, the J call TRBJ1-2; 9 bases align to TRBD1. CDR3 length equals 17 residues. Trimming at V came to 2 bases and at J to 2 bases, leaving 9 bases not matched to a gene. Per germline, CDR1 MNHEY and CDR2 SMNVEV (reference sequence). The CDR3 reads CASSLAGQGFGNYGYTF. For the CDR3, the DNA is TGTGCCAGCAGTTTAGCGGGACAGGGATTTGGCAACTATGGCTACACCTTC.

The V call is TRBV12-3 or TRBV12-4, the J call TRBJ2-4, with D unresolved. The CDR3 sequence is 14 residues long. Trimming stripped 5 bases from V and 4 bases from J, with 12 bases between. DNA of the CDR3: TGTGCCAGCAGTCCGACGACATGGAAAAACATTCAGTACTTC. Protein sequence: CASSPTTWKNIQYF.

Only a few counts were recorded for this clonotype. The gene calls are TRBV12-3 or TRBV12-4 and TRBJ1-1; D ambiguous. The CDR3 length is 12 residues. Trimming cost V 5 bases and J 7 bases, with 11 bases left between them. The CDR3: CASSPRKGEAFF. CDR3 in DNA: TGTGCCAGCAGTCCTCGAAAAGGTGAAGCTTTCTTT.

The chain couples TRBV6-5 to TRBJ2-7; TRBD2 is a possible D gene (5 bases). This CDR3 comprises 16 residues. The V gene's germline CDR1 is MNHEY and CDR2 SVGAGI. V lost 6 bases and J lost 4, with 22 bases in between. CDR3 DNA sequence: TGTGCCAGCAGCCCGACGGTGGGAGTCCTCCCTTACGAGCAGTACTTC. This encodes CASSPTVGVLPYEQYF.